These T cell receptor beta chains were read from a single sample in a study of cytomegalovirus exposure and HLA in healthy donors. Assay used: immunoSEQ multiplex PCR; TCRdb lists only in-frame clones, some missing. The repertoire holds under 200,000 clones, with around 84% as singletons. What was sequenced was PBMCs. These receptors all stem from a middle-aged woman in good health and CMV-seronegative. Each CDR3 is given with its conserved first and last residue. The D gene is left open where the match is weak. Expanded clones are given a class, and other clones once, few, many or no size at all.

TGTGCCAGCAGCTTACTAACAGGGGGCGGTGGCTACACCTTC CASSLLTGGGGYTF TRBJ1-2 TRBV5-4 few TRBD1 14
TGTGCCAGCTCACCAGGGCAGAATCAGCCCCAGCATTTT CASSPGQNQPQHF TRBJ1-5 TRBV18 . . 13
TGTGCCAGCAGTTATGACACCGCCTTTAGGACTGAAGCTTTCTTT CASSYDTAFRTEAFF TRBJ1-1 TRBV6-5 . . 15
TGTGCCAGCAGTTTATCTCGCAGCCAAGAGACCCAGTACTTC CASSLSRSQETQYF TRBJ2-5 TRBV27 . . 14
TGTGCCAGTAGAACAGGGGGTACGAACACTGAAGCTTTCTTT CASRTGGTNTEAFF TRBJ1-1 TRBV19 few TRBD1 14
TGCGCCAGCAGTGAGTCGAGGGCTAGCAGGGGTGACACCGGGGAGCTGTTTTTT CASSESRASRGDTGELFF TRBJ2-2 TRBV10-1 . . 18
TGTGCCAGCAGCCGAGACAGGTCGGCCACTGAAGCTTTCTTT CASSRDRSATEAFF TRBJ1-1 TRBV2 . . 14
TGTGCCAGTAGAAGCCGGGTCACAGATACGCAGTATTTT CASRSRVTDTQYF TRBJ2-3 TRBV19 . . 13
TGTGCCAGCAGTGAAGTTGGGACAGGGGTTTCACCCCTCCACTTT CASSEVGTGVSPLHF TRBJ1-6 TRBV6-1 . TRBD1 15
TGTGCCATCAGTGAGTTCGGGACAGCCACCTACGAGCAGTACTTC CAISEFGTATYEQYF TRBJ2-7 TRBV10-3 few TRBD1 15
TGTGCCAGCAGCCAAGAATACGAAGGCGGTGGCTATGGCTACACCTTC CASSQEYEGGGYGYTF TRBJ1-2 TRBV4-2 medium-sized . 16
TGTGCCAGCAGCCCAAGGGGCGGGGTTGGCTACACCTTC CASSPRGGVGYTF TRBJ1-2 TRBV7-2 . . 13
TGTGCCAGCAGTTCGGGAGGCTGGCCAGGCGAGCAGTACTTC CASSSGGWPGEQYF TRBJ2-7 TRBV28 . TRBD2 14
TGCGCCAGCAGCCAAAGGACAGGGGGCTACGAGCAGTACTTC CASSQRTGGYEQYF TRBJ2-7 TRBV4-1 . TRBD1 14
TGTTCCAGCAGCTTTCAGGGTTCAAGGTTAGCCTTC CSSSFQGSRLAF TRBJ1-2 TRBV7-9 . . 12
TGTGCCAGTAGTAACCTCCAGGGAGGTGGTGAAAAACTGTTTTTT CASSNLQGGGEKLFF TRBJ1-4 TRBV19 . . 15
TGTGCCAGCAGTTCCGTAACAGGGGGCATCTCTGGAAACACCATATATTTT CASSSVTGGISGNTIYF TRBJ1-3 TRBV5-4 . TRBD1 17
TGTGCCAGCTCACTGGGACAGGGGGCGTTTAATGAGCAGTTCTTC CASSLGQGAFNEQFF TRBJ2-1 TRBV18 once TRBD1 15
TGTGCCAGCAGCTTTCGGGACTCTCAGGTCTCCTACAATGAGCAGTTCTTC CASSFRDSQVSYNEQFF TRBJ2-1 TRBV7-8 . . 17
TGTGCCAGCACCCTAGTAAGCGCGGTGAACACTGAAGCTTTCTTT CASTLVSAVNTEAFF TRBJ1-1 TRBV6-1 . . 15
TGCAGCGTGTCCCTGACTAGCGGGGGGTGGGTAAATACGCAGTATTTT CSVSLTSGGWVNTQYF TRBJ2-3 TRBV29-1 . TRBD2 16
TGTGCCAGCAGCCGAGAGGACAGGGGCTCACCCCTCCACTTT CASSREDRGSPLHF TRBJ1-6 TRBV7-8 . TRBD1 14
TGTGCCAGCAGCTCGACGATAGGACAGGGGGCGCTTGAGATATCTGAAGCTTTCTTT CASSSTIGQGALEISEAFF TRBJ1-1 TRBV7-9 once TRBD1 19
TGTGCCAGTCGGACAGGGGTCTCACCCCTCCACTTT CASRTGVSPLHF TRBJ1-6 TRBV2 . TRBD1 12
TGTGCCAGCACAGGGACAAACACTGAAGCTTTCTTT CASTGTNTEAFF TRBJ1-1 TRBV27 . . 12
TGTGCCAGCCATCGGGGGGGTAGCAACGAGCAGTACTTC CASHRGGSNEQYF TRBJ2-7 TRBV28 . TRBD2 13
TGTGCCAGCAGCAAAAGGTTTGGCGCCTGCGGACAGTTCTATGGCTACACCTTC CASSKRFGACGQFYGYTF TRBJ1-2 TRBV21-1 . . 18
TGTGCCAGCCAACCCCCGGGGGGCCCTAGGGAGCTGTTTTTT CASQPPGGPRELFF TRBJ2-2 TRBV6-5 . . 14
TGTGCCAGCAGCTTATCCAGTTCGAACACTGAAGCTTTCTTT CASSLSSSNTEAFF TRBJ1-1 TRBV5-5 . . 14
TGCGCCAGCAGCTCTACCAGCAGATCCGGGGGGCCCCTCTCCGAGCAGTACTTC CASSSTSRSGGPLSEQYF TRBJ2-7 TRBV5-1 . . 18
TGCGCCAGCAGCACCCAGGCAGGGACAAGGGCACCCCTCCACTTT CASSTQAGTRAPLHF TRBJ1-6 TRBV5-1 . . 15
TGCGCCAGCAGCTTGACAGGGATAGATACGCAGTATTTT CASSLTGIDTQYF TRBJ2-3 TRBV5-1 . . 13
TGTGCCAGCAGCTTAGGGCCCCTGGAGACTGAAGCTTTCTTT CASSLGPLETEAFF TRBJ1-1 TRBV11-3 . . 14
TGTGCCAGCAGGAACGTCCTGGGCAAGGATCATCCACCCCTCCACTTT CASRNVLGKDHPPLHF TRBJ1-6 TRBV11-2 . . 16
TGTGCCAGCAGCCCGACAGGGGGGAGGGCTAACTATGGCTACACCTTC CASSPTGGRANYGYTF TRBJ1-2 TRBV7-9 . TRBD1 16
TGTGCCAGCAGCTCGCTTAGGGGCTCCTACAATGAGCAGTTCTTC CASSSLRGSYNEQFF TRBJ2-1 TRBV5-4 . . 15
TGTGCCAGCAAGATTCCGGGTCGATATTCCCAGCAGTACTTC CASKIPGRYSQQYF TRBJ2-7 TRBV11-2 . . 14
TGTGCCAGCAGCGTAGGAGGGGGTAGTCAGCCCCAGCATTTT CASSVGGGSQPQHF TRBJ1-5 TRBV9 . . 14
TGTGCCATCAGTGAGTGGGACATCGGACCCAATGAGCAGTTCTTC CAISEWDIGPNEQFF TRBJ2-1 TRBV10-3 . . 15
TGTGCCAGCAGTTCTGCCGGGGGGGGATACACTGAAGCTTTCTTT CASSSAGGGYTEAFF TRBJ1-1 TRBV28 once . 15
TGTGCCAGCAGGGGACAGGGGGTAAGAGGCGAGCAGTACTTC CASRGQGVRGEQYF TRBJ2-7 TRBV6-5 . TRBD1 14
TGTGCCAGCAGATCGATACGGACAGGGGGCGCGGAAAATGGCTACACCTTC CASRSIRTGGAENGYTF TRBJ1-2 TRBV27 . TRBD1 17
TGTGCCAGCAGCCCGCAGGCCACCAGGAACCACTATGGCTACACCTTC CASSPQATRNHYGYTF TRBJ1-2 TRBV7-9 . . 16
TGTGCCAGCAGCCGAAATGGAGGCTACGAGCAGTACTTC CASSRNGGYEQYF TRBJ2-7 TRBV11-2 . . 13
TGTGCCAGCAGCTCCCCTAATACAGGGGGCTTTAGCACAGATACGCAGTATTTT CASSSPNTGGFSTDTQYF TRBJ2-3 TRBV7-9 once TRBD1 18
TGTGCCAGCAGCGTAGAGTCTAGCGCTTACAATGAGCAGTTCTTC CASSVESSAYNEQFF TRBJ2-1 TRBV9 . . 15